Below are 10 T cell receptor beta chains sequenced from a single sample in a study of blood T cell repertoires in COVID-19. Repertoires were generated with immunoSEQ multiplex PCR, while TCRdb's copy carries only in-frame clones and drops some. The sample yields 250,000 to 300,000 clones, roughly 90% seen once. Material for sequencing was peripheral blood. The receptor set was obtained from a woman in her 30s with COVID-19, enrolled during active disease.

The CDR3 spells CASSLVGRSNQPQHF. As DNA, the CDR3 is TGTGCCAGCAGCTTAGTAGGGAGGAGCAATCAGCCCCAGCATTTT. The J gene is TRBJ1-5, the V gene TRBV7-2; D call uncertain. The germline V gene has CDR1 SGHTA and CDR2 FQGNSA. Trimming cost V 1 base and J 1 base, with 8 bases left between them. This CDR3 is 15 amino acids long.

The J gene is TRBJ2-3, the V gene TRBV27; TRBD2 is a possible D gene (5 bases). The ends were cut back, 4 bases at V and 5 bases at J, with 22 bases in the middle. The germline V gene encodes CDR1 MNHEY and CDR2 SMNVEV (reference sequence). The CDR3 is 17 residues long. The CDR3 here is CASSSTSYRTSLDTQYF. CDR3 sequence (DNA): TGTGCCAGCAGTTCCACATCTTATCGTACTAGTCTAGATACGCAGTATTTT.

This chain joins TRBV5-4 and TRBJ2-5; 8 bases are a match to TRBD2. V gave up 7 bases and J gave up 1 base; unmatched junction bases: 6. CDR1 is SGHNT, CDR2 YYREEE, per germline (reference sequence). CDR3 length: 14 amino acids. CDR3 sequence reads: CASRFAGGQETQYF. The CDR3 coding sequence is TGTGCCAGCCGTTTCGCGGGGGGCCAAGAGACCCAGTACTTC.

V gene TRBV18 combines with J gene TRBJ2-2; no clear D gene. The CDR3 sequence is 13 residues long. V was trimmed by 8 bases and J by 2 bases, leaving 9 bases between them. Germline values: CDR1 KGHSH, CDR2 LQKENI. The CDR3 DNA reads as TGTGCCAGCCAACGAGGTAACACCGGGGAGCTGTTTTTT. It encodes CASQRGNTGELFF.

The chain couples TRBV18 to TRBJ1-5; unclear D gene. Trimming took off 6 bases at V and 11 bases at J, with 17 bases between the two ends. The CDR3 extends over 13 amino acids. Germline V CDR1 and CDR2: KGHSH, LQKENI. As DNA, the CDR3 is TGTGCCAGCTCCCCTAACAGTTCTCGCACCCAGCATTTT. Its protein is CASSPNSSRTQHF.

This clone appeared a few times. The genes are TRBV19 and TRBJ2-3; 9 bases are a match to TRBD1. The V gene's germline CDR1 is LNHDA and CDR2 SQIVND (reference sequence). V was pared by 5 bases and J by 0 bases, with 6 bases of the junction left unmatched. This CDR3 is 16 amino acids long. The CDR3 is CASSPGTGSSTDTQYF. The CDR3 nucleotides are TGTGCCAGTAGTCCCGGGACAGGGTCGAGCACAGATACGCAGTATTTT. Using reference TRBV19 and TRBJ2-3 for the parts outside the CDR3, the full variable domain is DGGITQSPKYLFRKEGQNVTLSCEQNLNHDAMYWYRQDPGQGLRLIYYSQIVNDFQKGDIAEGYSVSREKKESFPLTVTSAQKNPTAFYLCASSPGTGSSTDTQYFGPGTRLTVL.

This chain connects TRBV29-1 to TRBJ2-3; TRBD1 agrees at 7 bases. J gave up 0 bases and V 5 bases, and 2 bases lay outside the gene matches. The CDR3 is 13 residues long. Germline lookup yields CDR1 SQVTM and CDR2 ANQGSEA. Here the CDR3 reads CSVNRGSTDTQYF. The CDR3 bases are TGCAGCGTTAACAGGGGAAGCACAGATACGCAGTATTTT.

The rearrangement links TRBV5-1 to TRBJ2-2; D unresolved. The V and J ends lost 0 bases and 5 bases respectively, with 11 bases between them. The germline gives CDR1 SGHRS, CDR2 YFSETQ. This CDR3 contains 15 residues. The CDR3: CASSLVGVRTGELFF. Here the CDR3 DNA reads TGCGCCAGCAGCTTGGTGGGTGTGAGGACCGGGGAGCTGTTTTTT.

The gene calls are TRBV6-5 and TRBJ2-7; D is possibly TRBD1 (6 bases). CDR1 and CDR2 from the germline V gene are MNHEY and SVGAGI. The V end lost 5 bases, the J end lost 4 bases, and 9 bases lay between the germline ends. This CDR3 spans 12 amino acids. The CDR3 loop is CASSRTEYEQYF. The CDR3 DNA reads as TGTGCCAGCAGTAGGACAGAATACGAGCAGTACTTC.

The CDR3 region has the DNA TGTGCCAGCAGCTACTACCGGGACAGGGGGGTGGCAGATACGCAGTATTTT. Protein: CASSYYRDRGVADTQYF. This chain uses TRBV5-6 with TRBJ2-3; TRBD1 matches 11 bases. The V and J ends lost 3 bases and 4 bases, in that order; junction bases with no gene match: 10. The CDR3 has 17 residues. Germline V lookup: CDR1 SGHDT, CDR2 YYEEEE.